One and the same sample provided the 5 T cell receptor beta chains below, sequenced in a study of blood T cell repertoires in COVID-19. The repertoire was sequenced with immunoSEQ multiplex PCR; TCRdb's copy has only in-frame clones and lacks some. The sample has 55,000 to 80,000 clones; roughly 90% are singletons. The material sequenced was peripheral blood. These receptors were collected from a man over 45 with acute or convalescent COVID-19.

J is TRBJ1-4 and V is TRBV4-1; D may be TRBD1 (6 bases). This CDR3 has 15 amino acids. The ends were cut back, 1 base at V and 6 bases at J, with 12 bases in the middle. The germline gives CDR1 MGHRA, CDR2 YSYEKL. The CDR3 bases are TGCGCCAGCAGCCAAGGGACAGCTGGGTATGAAAAACTGTTTTTT. This gives the protein CASSQGTAGYEKLFF.

The J gene is TRBJ2-1, the V gene TRBV24-1; 7 bases line up with TRBD2. V gave up 3 bases and J gave up 6 bases; unmatched junction bases: 7. Germline V gives CDR1 KGHDR, CDR2 SFDVKD. The CDR3 is 15 residues long. The CDR3 coding sequence is TGTGCCACCAGTGATAATAGACTAGCAACCAATGAGCAGTTCTTC. Residues: CATSDNRLATNEQFF.

The chain links TRBV11-2 to TRBJ1-2; 10 nucleotides align to TRBD1. Germline V CDR1 and CDR2: SGHAT, FQNNGV. V lost 7 bases to trimming and J lost 6 bases; unmatched junction nucleotides: 8. The CDR3 has 14 residues. The CDR3 nucleotides read TGTGCCAGCACTCCAGCGGGACAGGGGCATGGCTACACCTTC. Residues: CASTPAGQGHGYTF.

Only one count was recorded for this clone. V usage is TRBV9 and J usage is TRBJ2-7, with TRBD1 identical over 9 bases. The CDR3 covers 14 residues. The J segment lost 2 bases and the V segment lost 3 bases, leaving 3 bases of the junction unmatched. The germline gives CDR1 SGDLS, CDR2 YYNGEE. The CDR3 sequence: CASSEGQGTYEQYF. The CDR3 coding sequence is TGTGCCAGCAGCGAGGGACAGGGAACCTACGAGCAGTACTTC.

The V gene is TRBV4-1, the J gene TRBJ1-4, with 8 positions matching TRBD1. V lost 0 bases and J lost 8; bases outside the gene matches: 8. Germline V gene data show CDR1 as MGHRA and CDR2 as YSYEKL. There are 16 residues in the CDR3. The CDR3 spells CASSQDIGDRGEKLFF. For the CDR3, the DNA is TGCGCCAGCAGCCAAGATATTGGAGACAGGGGCGAAAAACTGTTTTTT.